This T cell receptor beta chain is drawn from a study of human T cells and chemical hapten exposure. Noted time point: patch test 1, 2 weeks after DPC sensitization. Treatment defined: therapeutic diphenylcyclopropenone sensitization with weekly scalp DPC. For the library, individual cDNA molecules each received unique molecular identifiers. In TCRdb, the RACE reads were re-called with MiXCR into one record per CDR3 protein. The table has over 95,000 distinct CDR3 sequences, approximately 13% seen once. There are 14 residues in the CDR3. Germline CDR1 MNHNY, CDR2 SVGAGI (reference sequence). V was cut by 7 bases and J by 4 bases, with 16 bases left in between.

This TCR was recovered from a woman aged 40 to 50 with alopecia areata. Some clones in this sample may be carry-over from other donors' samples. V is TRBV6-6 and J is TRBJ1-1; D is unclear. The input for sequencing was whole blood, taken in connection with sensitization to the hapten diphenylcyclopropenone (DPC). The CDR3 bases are TGTGCCAGCAATACGGTAGGGCTCGGCACTGAAGCTTTCTTT. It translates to CASNTVGLGTEAFF.